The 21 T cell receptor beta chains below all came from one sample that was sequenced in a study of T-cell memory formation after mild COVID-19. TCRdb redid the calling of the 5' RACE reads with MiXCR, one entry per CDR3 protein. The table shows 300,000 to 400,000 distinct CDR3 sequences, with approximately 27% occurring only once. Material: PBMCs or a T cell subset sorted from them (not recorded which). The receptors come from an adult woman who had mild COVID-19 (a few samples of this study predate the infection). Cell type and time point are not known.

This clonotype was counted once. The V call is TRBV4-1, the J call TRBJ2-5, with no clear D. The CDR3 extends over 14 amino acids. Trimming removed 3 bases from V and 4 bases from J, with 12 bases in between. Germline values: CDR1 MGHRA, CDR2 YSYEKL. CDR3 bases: TGCGCCAGCAGCCACACCACGGACCCAGAGACCCAGTACTTC. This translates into CASSHTTDPETQYF.

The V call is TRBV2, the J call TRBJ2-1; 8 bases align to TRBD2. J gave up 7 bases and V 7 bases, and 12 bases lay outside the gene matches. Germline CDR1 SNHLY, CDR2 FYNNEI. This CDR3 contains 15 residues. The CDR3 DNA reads TGTGCCAGCACCACCGTAGCGGGGTGGGGGAATGAGCAGTTCTTC. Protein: CASTTVAGWGNEQFF.

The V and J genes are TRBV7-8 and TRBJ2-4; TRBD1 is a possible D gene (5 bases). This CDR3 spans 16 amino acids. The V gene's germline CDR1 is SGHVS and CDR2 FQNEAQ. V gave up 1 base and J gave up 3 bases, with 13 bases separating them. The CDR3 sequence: CASSLDQGLGKNIQYF. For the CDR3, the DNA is TGTGCCAGCAGCTTAGATCAGGGATTAGGCAAAAACATTCAGTACTTC.

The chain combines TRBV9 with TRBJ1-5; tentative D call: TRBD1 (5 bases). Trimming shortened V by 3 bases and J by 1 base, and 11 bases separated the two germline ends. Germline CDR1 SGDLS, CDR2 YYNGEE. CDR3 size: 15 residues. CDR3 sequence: CASSAEGQSNQPQHF. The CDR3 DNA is TGTGCCAGCAGCGCGGAAGGACAAAGCAATCAGCCCCAGCATTTT.

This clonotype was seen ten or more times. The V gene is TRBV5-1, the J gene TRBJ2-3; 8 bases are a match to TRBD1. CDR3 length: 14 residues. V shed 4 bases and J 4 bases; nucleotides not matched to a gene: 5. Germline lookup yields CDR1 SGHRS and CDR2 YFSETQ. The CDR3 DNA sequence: TGCGCCAGCAGCCGGGACAGGATCCCAGATACGCAGTATTTT. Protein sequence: CASSRDRIPDTQYF.

Here the CDR3 reads CASRTAGVPSNEQFF. CDR3 DNA: TGTGCCAGCAGAACAGCGGGGGTCCCATCCAATGAGCAGTTCTTC. This chain links TRBV13 with TRBJ2-1, with TRBD2 matching over 8 bases. The CDR3 covers 15 residues. CDR1 and CDR2 (germline): PRHDT, FYEKMQ (reference sequence). The V gene end was trimmed by 6 bases and the J gene end by 6 bases; junction bases not matched to a gene: 10.

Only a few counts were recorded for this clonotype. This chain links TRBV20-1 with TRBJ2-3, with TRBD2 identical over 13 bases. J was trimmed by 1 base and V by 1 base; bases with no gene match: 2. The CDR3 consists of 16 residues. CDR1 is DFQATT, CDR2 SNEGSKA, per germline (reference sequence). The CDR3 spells CSARVTSGGGTDTQYF. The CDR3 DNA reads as TGCAGTGCTAGAGTCACTAGCGGGGGGGGCACAGATACGCAGTATTTT.

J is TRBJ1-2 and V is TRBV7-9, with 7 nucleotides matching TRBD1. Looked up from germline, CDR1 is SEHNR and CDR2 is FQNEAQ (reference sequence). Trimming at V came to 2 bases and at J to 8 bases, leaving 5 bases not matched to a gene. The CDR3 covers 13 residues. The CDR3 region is CASSLKGARGYTF. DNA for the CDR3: TGTGCCAGCAGCTTAAAGGGGGCGCGCGGCTACACCTTC.

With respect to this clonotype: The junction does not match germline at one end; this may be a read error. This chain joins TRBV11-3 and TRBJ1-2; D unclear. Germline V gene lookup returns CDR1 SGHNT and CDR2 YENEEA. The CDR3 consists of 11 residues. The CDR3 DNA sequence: TGTGCCAGCAGCCCGCCCGGCAACCAGATCTTC. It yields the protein CASSPPGNQIF.

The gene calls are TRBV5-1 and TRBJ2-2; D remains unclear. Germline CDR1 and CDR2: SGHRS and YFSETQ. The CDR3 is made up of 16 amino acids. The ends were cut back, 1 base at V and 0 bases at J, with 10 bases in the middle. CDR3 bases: TGCGCCAGCAGCTTGTTTGCCAGCGCGAACACCGGGGAGCTGTTTTTT. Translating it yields CASSLFASANTGELFF.

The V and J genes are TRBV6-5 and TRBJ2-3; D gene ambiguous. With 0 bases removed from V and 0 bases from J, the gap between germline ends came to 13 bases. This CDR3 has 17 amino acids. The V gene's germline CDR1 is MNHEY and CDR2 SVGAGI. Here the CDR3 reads CASSYSFFTSSTDTQYF. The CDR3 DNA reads TGTGCCAGCAGTTACTCTTTTTTCACCTCTAGCACAGATACGCAGTATTTT.

CDR3 loop: CASSLGFGGVAQYF. CDR3 bases: TGTGCCAGCAGCTTAGGTTTTGGGGGGGTGGCGCAGTATTTT. V usage is TRBV7-2 and J usage is TRBJ2-3; the match to TRBD2 covers 7 bases. The germline CDR1 and CDR2 sequences are SGHTA and FQGNSA. The CDR3 runs 14 residues. The J segment lost 10 bases and the V segment lost 1 base, leaving 8 bases of the junction unmatched.

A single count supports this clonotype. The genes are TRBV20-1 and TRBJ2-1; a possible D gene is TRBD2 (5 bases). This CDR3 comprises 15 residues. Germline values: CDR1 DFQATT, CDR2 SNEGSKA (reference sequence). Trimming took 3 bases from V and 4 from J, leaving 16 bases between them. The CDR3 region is CSASTMTISYNEQFF. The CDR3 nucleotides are TGCAGTGCTAGTACGATGACTATATCATACAATGAGCAGTTCTTC.

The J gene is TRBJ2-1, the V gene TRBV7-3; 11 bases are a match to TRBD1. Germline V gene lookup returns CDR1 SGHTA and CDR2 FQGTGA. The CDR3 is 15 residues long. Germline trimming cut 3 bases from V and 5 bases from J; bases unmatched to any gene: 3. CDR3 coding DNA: TGTGCCAGCAGCTTGGGACAGGGGGAACACAATGAGCAGTTCTTC. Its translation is CASSLGQGEHNEQFF.

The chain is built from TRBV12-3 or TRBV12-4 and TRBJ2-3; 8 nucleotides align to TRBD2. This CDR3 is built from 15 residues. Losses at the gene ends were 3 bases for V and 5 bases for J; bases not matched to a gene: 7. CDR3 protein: CASSFHREGQDTQYF. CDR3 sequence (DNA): TGTGCCAGCAGTTTTCACCGGGAGGGCCAAGATACGCAGTATTTT.

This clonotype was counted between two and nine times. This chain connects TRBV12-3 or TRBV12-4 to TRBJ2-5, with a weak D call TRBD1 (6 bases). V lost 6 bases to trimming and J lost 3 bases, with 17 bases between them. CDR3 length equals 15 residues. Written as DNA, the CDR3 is TGTGCCAGCAGAACGGTGGCAGGGGACGAAGAGACCCAGTACTTC. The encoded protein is CASRTVAGDEETQYF.

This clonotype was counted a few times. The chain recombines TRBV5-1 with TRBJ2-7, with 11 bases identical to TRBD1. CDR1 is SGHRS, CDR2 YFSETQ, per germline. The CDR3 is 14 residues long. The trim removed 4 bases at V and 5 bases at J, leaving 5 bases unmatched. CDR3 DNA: TGCGCCAGCAGCAGTAGGACAGGGGGCGACGAGCAGTACTTC. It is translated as CASSSRTGGDEQYF. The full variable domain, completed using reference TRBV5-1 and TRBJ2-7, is KAGVTQTPRYLIKTRGQQVTLSCSPISGHRSVSWYQQTPGQGLQFLFEYFSETQRNKGNFPGRFSGRQFSNSRSEMNVSTLELGDSALYLCASSSRTGGDEQYFGPGTRLTVT.

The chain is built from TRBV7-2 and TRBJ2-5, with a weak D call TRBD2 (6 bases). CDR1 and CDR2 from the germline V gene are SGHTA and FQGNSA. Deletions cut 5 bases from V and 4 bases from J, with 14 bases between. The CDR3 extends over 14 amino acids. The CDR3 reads CASSRTPGVETQYF. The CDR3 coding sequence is TGTGCCAGCAGCCGGACACCGGGGGTAGAGACCCAGTACTTC.

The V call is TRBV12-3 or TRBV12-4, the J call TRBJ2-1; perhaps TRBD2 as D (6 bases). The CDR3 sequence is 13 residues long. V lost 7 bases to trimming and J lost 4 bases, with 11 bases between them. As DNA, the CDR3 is TGTGCCAGCACCCGGGGACTGTACAATGAGCAGTTCTTC. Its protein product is CASTRGLYNEQFF.

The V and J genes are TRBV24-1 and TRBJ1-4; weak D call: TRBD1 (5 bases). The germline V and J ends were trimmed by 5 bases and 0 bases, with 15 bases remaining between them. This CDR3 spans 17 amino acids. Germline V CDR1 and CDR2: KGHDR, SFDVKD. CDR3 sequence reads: CATSGSGGAATNEKLFF. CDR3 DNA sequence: TGTGCCACCAGTGGCTCCGGAGGGGCCGCAACTAATGAAAAACTGTTTTTT.

The CDR3 DNA reads TGTGCCAGCAGCCAAGGGTGGGCGCCCCTCCACTTT. The encoded protein is CASSQGWAPLHF. The chain uses TRBV13 and TRBJ1-6; unclear D gene. The V gene's germline CDR1 is PRHDT and CDR2 FYEKMQ (reference sequence). Trimming left V 5 bases short and J 13 bases short, with 12 bases between. The CDR3 loop spans 12 amino acids. Using reference TRBV13 and TRBJ1-6 for the parts outside the CDR3, the full variable domain is AAGVIQSPRHLIKEKRETATLKCYPIPRHDTVYWYQQGPGQDPQFLISFYEKMQSDKGSIPDRFSAQQFSDYHSELNMSSLELGDSALYFCASSQGWAPLHFGNGTRLTVT.